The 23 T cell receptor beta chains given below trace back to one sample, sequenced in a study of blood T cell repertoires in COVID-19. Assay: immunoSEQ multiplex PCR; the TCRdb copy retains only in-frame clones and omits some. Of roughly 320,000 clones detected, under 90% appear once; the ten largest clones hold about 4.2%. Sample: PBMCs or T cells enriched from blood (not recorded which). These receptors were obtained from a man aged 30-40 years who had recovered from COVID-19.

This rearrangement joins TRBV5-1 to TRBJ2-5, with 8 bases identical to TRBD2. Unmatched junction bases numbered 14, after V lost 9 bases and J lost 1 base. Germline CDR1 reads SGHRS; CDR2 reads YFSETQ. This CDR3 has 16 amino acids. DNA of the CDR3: TGCGCCACCACGCCTGGGGTAACTAGCGGCCAAGAGACCCAGTACTTC. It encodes CATTPGVTSGQETQYF.

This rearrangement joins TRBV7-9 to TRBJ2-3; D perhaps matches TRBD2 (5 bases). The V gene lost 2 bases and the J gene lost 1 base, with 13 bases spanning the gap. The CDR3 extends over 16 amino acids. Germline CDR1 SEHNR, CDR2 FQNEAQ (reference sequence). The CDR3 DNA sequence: TGTGCCAGCAGCTTATTCGGGAATGTGGGCACAGATACGCAGTATTTT. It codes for CASSLFGNVGTDTQYF.

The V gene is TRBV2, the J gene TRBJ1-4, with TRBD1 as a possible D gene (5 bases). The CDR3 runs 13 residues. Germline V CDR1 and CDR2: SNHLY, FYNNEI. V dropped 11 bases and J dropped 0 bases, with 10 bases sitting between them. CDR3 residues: CAGHTATNEKLFF. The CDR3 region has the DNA TGTGCCGGACACACTGCAACTAATGAAAAACTGTTTTTT.

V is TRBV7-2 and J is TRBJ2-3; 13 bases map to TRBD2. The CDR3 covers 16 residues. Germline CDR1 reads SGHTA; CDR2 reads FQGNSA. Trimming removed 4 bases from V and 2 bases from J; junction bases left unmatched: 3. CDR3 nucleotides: TGTGCCAGCAGCTCCGGACTAGCGGGAGACACAGATACGCAGTATTTT. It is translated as CASSSGLAGDTDTQYF.

Here the CDR3 reads CASGQGQGNTIYF. In DNA form, the CDR3 reads TGTGCTAGTGGGCAAGGACAGGGAAACACCATATATTTT. The rearrangement links TRBV12-5 to TRBJ1-3; TRBD1 might be the D (6 bases). This CDR3 contains 13 residues. Deletions cut 6 bases from V and 4 bases from J, with 10 bases between. Germline CDR1 is LGHNT and CDR2 is FRNRAP.

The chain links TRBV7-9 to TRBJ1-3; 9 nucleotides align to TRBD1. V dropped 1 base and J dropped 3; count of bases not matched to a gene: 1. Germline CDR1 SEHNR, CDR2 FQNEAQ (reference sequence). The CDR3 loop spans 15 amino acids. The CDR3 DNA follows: TGTGCCAGCAGCTTAGGACAGGGGGGTGGAAACACCATATATTTT. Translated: CASSLGQGGGNTIYF.

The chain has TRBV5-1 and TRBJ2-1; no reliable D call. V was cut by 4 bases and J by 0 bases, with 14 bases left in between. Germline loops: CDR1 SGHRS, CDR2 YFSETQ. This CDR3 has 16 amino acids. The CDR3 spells CASSEQTRSSYNEQFF. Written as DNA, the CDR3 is TGCGCCAGCAGCGAGCAGACAAGAAGCTCCTACAATGAGCAGTTCTTC.

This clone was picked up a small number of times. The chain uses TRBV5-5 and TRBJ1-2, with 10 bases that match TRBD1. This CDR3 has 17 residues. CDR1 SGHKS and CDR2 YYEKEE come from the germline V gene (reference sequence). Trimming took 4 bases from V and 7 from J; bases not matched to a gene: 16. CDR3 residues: CASSPFRTGGSVSGYTF. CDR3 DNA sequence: TGTGCCAGCAGCCCTTTTCGGACAGGGGGTAGTGTAAGTGGCTACACCTTC.

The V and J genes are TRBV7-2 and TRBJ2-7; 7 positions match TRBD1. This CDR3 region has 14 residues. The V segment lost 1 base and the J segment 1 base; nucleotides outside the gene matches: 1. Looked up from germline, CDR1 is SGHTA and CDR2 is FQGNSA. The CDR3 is CASSLDRGSYEQYF. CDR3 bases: TGTGCCAGCAGCTTAGACAGGGGTTCCTACGAGCAGTACTTC.

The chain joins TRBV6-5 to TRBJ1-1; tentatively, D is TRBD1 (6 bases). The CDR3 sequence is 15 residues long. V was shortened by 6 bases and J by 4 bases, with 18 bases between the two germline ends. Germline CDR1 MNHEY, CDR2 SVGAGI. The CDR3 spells CASSLDSMGATEAFF. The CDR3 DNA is TGTGCCAGCAGCCTCGACTCCATGGGGGCCACTGAAGCTTTCTTT.

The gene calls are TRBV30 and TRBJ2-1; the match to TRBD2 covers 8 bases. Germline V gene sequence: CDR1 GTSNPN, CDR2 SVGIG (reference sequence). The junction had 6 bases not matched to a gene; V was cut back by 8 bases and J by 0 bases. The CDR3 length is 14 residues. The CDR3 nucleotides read TGTGCCAGCCAGGGGACTAGCTCCTACAATGAGCAGTTCTTC. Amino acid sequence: CASQGTSSYNEQFF. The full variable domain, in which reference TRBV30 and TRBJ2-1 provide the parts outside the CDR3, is SQTIHQWPATLVQPVGSPLSLECTVEGTSNPNLYWYRQAAGRGLQLLFYSVGIGQISSEVPQNLSASRPQDRQFILSSKKLLLSDSGFYLCASQGTSSYNEQFFGPGTRLTVL.

CDR3 in DNA: TGTGCCAGCAGCTCGATTCCATCCGGGACAGGCGATAACACTGAAGCTTTCTTT. Translation gives CASSSIPSGTGDNTEAFF. The V gene is TRBV7-9, the J gene TRBJ1-1, with 8 nucleotides matching TRBD1. The V gene end was trimmed by 4 bases and the J gene end by 2 bases; junction bases not matched to a gene: 15. CDR1 and CDR2 from the germline V gene are SEHNR and FQNEAQ (reference sequence). The CDR3 consists of 18 residues.

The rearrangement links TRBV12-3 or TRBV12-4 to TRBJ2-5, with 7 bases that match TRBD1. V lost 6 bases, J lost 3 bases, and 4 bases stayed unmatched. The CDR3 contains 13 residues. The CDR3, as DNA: TGTGCCAGCAGGCCCACAGGGGAAGAGACCCAGTACTTC. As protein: CASRPTGEETQYF.

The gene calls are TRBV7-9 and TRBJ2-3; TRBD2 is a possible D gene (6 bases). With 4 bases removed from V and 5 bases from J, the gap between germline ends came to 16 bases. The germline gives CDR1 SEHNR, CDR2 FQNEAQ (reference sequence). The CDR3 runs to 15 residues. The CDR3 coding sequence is TGTGCCAGCAGCTCGGGGACTTTTGGGGGAGATACGCAGTATTTT. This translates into CASSSGTFGGDTQYF.

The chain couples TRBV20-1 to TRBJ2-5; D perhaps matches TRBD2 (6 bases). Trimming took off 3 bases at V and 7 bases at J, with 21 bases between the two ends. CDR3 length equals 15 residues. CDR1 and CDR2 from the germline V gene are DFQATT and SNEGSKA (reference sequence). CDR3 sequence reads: CSASHPGVHFGTQYF. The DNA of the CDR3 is TGCAGTGCTAGTCATCCGGGAGTCCATTTCGGGACCCAGTACTTC.

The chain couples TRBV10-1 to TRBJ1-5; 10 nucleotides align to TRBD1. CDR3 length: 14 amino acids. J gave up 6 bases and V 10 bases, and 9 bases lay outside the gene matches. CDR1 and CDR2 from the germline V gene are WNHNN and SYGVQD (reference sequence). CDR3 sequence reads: CATARDRGLQPQHF. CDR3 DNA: TGCGCCACCGCCAGAGACAGGGGGCTTCAGCCCCAGCATTTT.

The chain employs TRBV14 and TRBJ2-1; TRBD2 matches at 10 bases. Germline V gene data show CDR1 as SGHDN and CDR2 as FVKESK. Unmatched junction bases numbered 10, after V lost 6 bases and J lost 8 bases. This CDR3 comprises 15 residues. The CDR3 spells CASSWLAGVMDEQFF. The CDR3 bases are TGTGCCAGCAGTTGGCTAGCGGGAGTTATGGATGAGCAGTTCTTC.

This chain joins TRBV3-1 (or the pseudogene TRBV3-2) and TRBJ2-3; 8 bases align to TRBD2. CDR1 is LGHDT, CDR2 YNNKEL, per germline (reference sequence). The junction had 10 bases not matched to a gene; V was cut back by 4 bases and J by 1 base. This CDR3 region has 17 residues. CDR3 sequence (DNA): TGTGCCAGCAGCCCCGAACGCAGCGGGGGTGGCACAGATACGCAGTATTTT. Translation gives CASSPERSGGGTDTQYF.

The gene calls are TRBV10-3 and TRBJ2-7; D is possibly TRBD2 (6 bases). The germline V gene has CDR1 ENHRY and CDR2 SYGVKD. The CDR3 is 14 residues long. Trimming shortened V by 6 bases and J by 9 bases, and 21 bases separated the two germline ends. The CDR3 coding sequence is TGTGCCATCAGCCAGGACTCGGAGGGCGAAGGGCAGTACTTC. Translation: CAISQDSEGEGQYF.

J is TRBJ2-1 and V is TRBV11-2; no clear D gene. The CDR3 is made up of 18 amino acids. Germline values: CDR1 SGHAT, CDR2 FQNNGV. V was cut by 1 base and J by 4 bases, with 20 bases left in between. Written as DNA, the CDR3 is TGTGCCAGCAGCTTAGGAGGCTTAACTGCAGCTCCTTACAATGAGCAGTTCTTC. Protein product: CASSLGGLTAAPYNEQFF.

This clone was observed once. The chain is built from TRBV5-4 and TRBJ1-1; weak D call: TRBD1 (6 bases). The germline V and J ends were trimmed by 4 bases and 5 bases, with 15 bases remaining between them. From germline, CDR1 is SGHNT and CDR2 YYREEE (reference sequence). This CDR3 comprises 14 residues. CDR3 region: CASSLPTGKTEAFF. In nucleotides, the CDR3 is TGTGCCAGCAGCCTGCCGACAGGAAAGACTGAAGCTTTCTTT. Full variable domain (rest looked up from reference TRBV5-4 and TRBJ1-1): ETGVTQSPTHLIKTRGQQVTLRCSSQSGHNTVSWYQQALGQGPQFIFQYYREEENGRGNFPPRFSGLQFPNYSSELNVNALELDDSALYLCASSLPTGKTEAFFGQGTRLTVV.

The CDR3 loop is CASSLWAGTNTGELFF. Written as DNA, the CDR3 is TGCGCCAGCAGCTTGTGGGCAGGGACGAACACCGGGGAGCTGTTTTTT. This chain joins TRBV5-1 and TRBJ2-2; tentatively, D is TRBD1 (5 bases). Germline lookup yields CDR1 SGHRS and CDR2 YFSETQ. Trimming took off 1 base at V and 0 bases at J, with 10 bases between the two ends. CDR3 length: 16 residues.

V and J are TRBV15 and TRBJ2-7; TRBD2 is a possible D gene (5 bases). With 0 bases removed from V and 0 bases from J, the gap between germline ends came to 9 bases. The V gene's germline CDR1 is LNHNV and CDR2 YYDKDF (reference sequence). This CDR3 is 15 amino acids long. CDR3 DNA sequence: TGTGCCACCAGCAGAGACCTGGGGAGCTCCTACGAGCAGTACTTC. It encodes CATSRDLGSSYEQYF.